This TCR beta chain was observed in a study of OX40 agonist ivuxolimab in advanced cancers. Looking at the study overall: Ivuxolimab, an antibody that agonizes OX40 (CD134), was administered to the patients. A male proportion of about 86% was recorded, with mean age about 62 years and range about 23 to 80.

TCRdb's copy holds only in-frame clones and misses some; the assay was immunoSEQ multiplex PCR. The sample has roughly 70,000 clones, 80% to 90% seen once. A note on this clone: Its cognate antigen is unknown.

General study findings and limits: Compared with CD4+, CD8+ T cells on average had more expanded clones. Partial responders receiving 0.1-3.0 mg/kg showed among the lowest clonal expansion.

Trimming shortened V by 0 bases and J by 5 bases, and 4 bases separated the two germline ends. Germline V gene data show CDR1 as SGDLS and CDR2 as YYNGEE. The CDR3 has 12 amino acids. The genes are TRBV9 and TRBJ2-3, with D unclear. This TCR was sampled from an adult with an advanced solid tumor such as melanoma, head and neck, liver or kidney cancer. The sample in question was CD4+ or CD8+ T cells sorted from blood, obtained in a trial of the OX40 agonist ivuxolimab. In DNA form, the CDR3 reads TGTGCCAGCAGCGTAGTAAGAGATACGCAGTATTTT. The encoded protein is CASSVVRDTQYF.